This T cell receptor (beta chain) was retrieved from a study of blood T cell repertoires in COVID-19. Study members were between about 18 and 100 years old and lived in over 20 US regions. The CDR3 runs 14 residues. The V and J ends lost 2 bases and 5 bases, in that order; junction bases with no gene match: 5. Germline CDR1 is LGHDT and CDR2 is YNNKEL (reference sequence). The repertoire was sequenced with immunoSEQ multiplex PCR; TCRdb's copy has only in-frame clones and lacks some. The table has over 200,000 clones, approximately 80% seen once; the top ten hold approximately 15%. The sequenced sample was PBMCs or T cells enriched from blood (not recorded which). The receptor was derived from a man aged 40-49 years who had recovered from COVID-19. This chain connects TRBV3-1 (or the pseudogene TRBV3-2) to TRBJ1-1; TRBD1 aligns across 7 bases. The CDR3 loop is CASSQRGRGTEAFF. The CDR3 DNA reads TGTGCCAGCAGCCAAAGGGGCAGGGGGACTGAAGCTTTCTTT.